These 6 T cell receptor beta chains came from one sample sequenced in a study of T cells in Graves' hyperthyroidism and ophthalmopathy. What was amplified from RNA transcripts were TCR beta CDR3 regions. The TCR CDR3 was amplified in a first-round RT-PCR using the HTBI primer set. Via MiXCR, TCRdb re-called the multiplex PCR reads, giving one row per CDR3 protein. In the table there are about 640,000 distinct CDR3 sequences, under 25% of which are singletons. Material for sequencing was blood. The receptor set was obtained from a man aged 25-45 years with Graves' ophthalmopathy.

This clonotype was observed many times. The chain employs TRBV28 and TRBJ2-5; tentative D call: TRBD2 (6 bases). V lost 3 bases, J lost 5 bases, and 10 bases lay in between. Looked up from germline, CDR1 is MDHEN and CDR2 is SYDVKM. The CDR3 runs 13 residues. The CDR3 sequence: CASSLGLAETQYF. CDR3 nucleotides: TGTGCCAGCAGTTTGGGGCTAGCGGAGACCCAGTACTTC. Filled out from reference TRBV28 and TRBJ2-5, the complete variable domain reads DVKVTQSSRYLVKRTGEKVFLECVQDMDHENMFWYRQDPGLGLRLIYFSYDVKMKEKGDIPEGYSVSREKKERFSLILESASTNQTSMYLCASSLGLAETQYFGPGTRLLVL.

Comments on this clonotype: It may be a read error: a sequence one base away is much more abundant. This rearrangement joins TRBV30 to TRBJ2-7, with D perhaps TRBD2 (6 bases). Germline CDR1 is GTSNPN and CDR2 is SVGIG (reference sequence). This CDR3 region has 14 residues. The CDR3 spells CAWSGVTSNYEQHF. The CDR3 nucleotides are TGTGCCTGGAGTGGCGTGACTAGTAACTACGAGCAGCACTTC.

V is TRBV28 and J is TRBJ2-3; D ambiguous. The CDR3 runs to 12 residues. V lost 5 bases and J lost 7, with 10 bases in between. Germline CDR1 and CDR2: MDHEN and SYDVKM. The CDR3 sequence: CASSVGYNTQYF. CDR3 sequence (DNA): TGTGCCAGCAGTGTAGGCTACAATACGCAGTATTTT.

Concerning this clonotype itself: Compared with germline, one end of the junction differs, possibly owing to a read error. The rearrangement uses TRBV4-1 and TRBJ2-3; D remains unclear. This CDR3 has 13 amino acids. Looked up from germline, CDR1 is MGHRA and CDR2 is YSYEKL. The CDR3 DNA follows: TGTGCCAGCAGCCAAGAGAAACAGGATACGCAGTATTTT. It yields the protein CASSQEKQDTQYF.

The gene calls are TRBV5-6 and TRBJ2-3; tentatively, D is TRBD2 (5 bases). This CDR3 is built from 15 residues. V lost 5 bases and J 0 bases, leaving 13 bases between the germline ends. Germline CDR1 SGHDT, CDR2 YYEEEE. CDR3 in DNA: TGTGCCAGCAGGCCGAGCGGATTCAGCACAGATACGCAGTATTTT. Residues: CASRPSGFSTDTQYF.

The chain combines TRBV6-1 with TRBJ2-7; TRBD1 matches at 7 bases. The CDR3 consists of 15 residues. Germline lookup yields CDR1 MNHNS and CDR2 SASEGT. V lost 5 bases to trimming and J lost 3 bases; unmatched junction nucleotides: 10. The DNA for the CDR3 is TGTGCCAGCAGTAACCGACAGGGAATTATCTACGAGCAGTACTTC. This codes for CASSNRQGIIYEQYF.